Below, one T cell receptor beta chain is given with its context. This entry is derived from a study of cytomegalovirus exposure and HLA in healthy donors. Amplification used 60 Vbeta primers and 13 Jbeta primers. TCRdb's table, derived via immunoSEQ multiplex PCR, lists solely in-frame clones and lacks some. Its listing shows around 140,000 clones. Sample: PBMCs. This TCR was sampled from a male donor in good health and CMV-seronegative.

CDR3 nucleotides: TGTGCCAGCAGCCCAACTCGGGGGGGCATTCAGTACTTC. It encodes CASSPTRGGIQYF. The V and J genes are TRBV6-5 and TRBJ2-4, with 8 bases that match TRBD2. The CDR3 is made up of 13 amino acids. CDR1 and CDR2 from the germline V gene are MNHEY and SVGAGI. V trimming: 6 bases; J trimming: 9 bases; junction bases outside the gene matches: 7.